Listed here is a single T cell receptor beta chain. This record belongs to a study of blood T cell repertoires in COVID-19. Libraries were prepared by immunoSEQ multiplex PCR; TCRdb keeps only in-frame clonotypes and omits some of them. The sample records some 200,000 clones, approximately 86% being singletons. Trimming took off 2 bases at V and 3 bases at J, with 7 bases between the two ends. The CDR3 runs to 13 residues. From germline, CDR1 is SGHAT and CDR2 FQDESV (reference sequence). The specimen was PBMCs or T cells enriched from blood (not recorded which). This chain joins TRBV11-1 and TRBJ2-5; D ambiguous. This clonotype originated in a man younger than 35 with acute COVID-19. CDR3 residues: CASSLSPEETQYF. The CDR3 bases are TGTGCCAGCAGCTTAAGCCCCGAAGAGACCCAGTACTTC.